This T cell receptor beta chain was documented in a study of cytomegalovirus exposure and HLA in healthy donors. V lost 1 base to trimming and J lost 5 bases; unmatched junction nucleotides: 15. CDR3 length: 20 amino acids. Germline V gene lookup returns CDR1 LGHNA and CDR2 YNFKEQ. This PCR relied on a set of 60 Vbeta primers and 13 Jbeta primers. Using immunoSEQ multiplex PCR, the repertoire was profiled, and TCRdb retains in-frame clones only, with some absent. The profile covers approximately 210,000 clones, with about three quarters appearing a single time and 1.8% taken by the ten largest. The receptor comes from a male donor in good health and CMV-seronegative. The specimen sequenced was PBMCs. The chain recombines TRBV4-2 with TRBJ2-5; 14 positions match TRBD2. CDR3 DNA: TGTGCCAGCAGCCAAGTCCCGGGACTAGCGGGAGTAGGGGCATCCGAGACCCAGTACTTC. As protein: CASSQVPGLAGVGASETQYF.